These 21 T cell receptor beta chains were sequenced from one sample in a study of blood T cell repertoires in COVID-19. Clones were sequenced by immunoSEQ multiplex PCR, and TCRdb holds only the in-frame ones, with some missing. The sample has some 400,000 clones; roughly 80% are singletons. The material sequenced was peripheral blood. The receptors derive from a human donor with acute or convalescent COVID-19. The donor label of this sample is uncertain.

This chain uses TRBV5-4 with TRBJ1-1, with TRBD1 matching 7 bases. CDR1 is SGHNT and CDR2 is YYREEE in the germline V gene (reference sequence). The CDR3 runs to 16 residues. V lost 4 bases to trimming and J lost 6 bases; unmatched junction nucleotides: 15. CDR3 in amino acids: CASSPGDSQRIPEAFF. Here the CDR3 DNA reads TGTGCCAGCAGCCCGGGGGACAGCCAAAGGATCCCTGAAGCTTTCTTT. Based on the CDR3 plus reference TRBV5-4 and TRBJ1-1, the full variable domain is ETGVTQSPTHLIKTRGQQVTLRCSSQSGHNTVSWYQQALGQGPQFIFQYYREEENGRGNFPPRFSGLQFPNYSSELNVNALELDDSALYLCASSPGDSQRIPEAFFGQGTRLTVV.

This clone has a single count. The CDR3 DNA reads TGCAGCGTCAGAAGAGGACAGGGGACCTCCTACGAGCAGTACTTC. Translated, it gives CSVRRGQGTSYEQYF. The rearrangement uses TRBV29-1 and TRBJ2-7; 9 bases agree with TRBD1. The CDR3 sequence is 15 residues long. The V gene's germline CDR1 is SQVTM and CDR2 ANQGSEA. Trimming removed 6 bases from V and 0 bases from J; junction bases left unmatched: 9.

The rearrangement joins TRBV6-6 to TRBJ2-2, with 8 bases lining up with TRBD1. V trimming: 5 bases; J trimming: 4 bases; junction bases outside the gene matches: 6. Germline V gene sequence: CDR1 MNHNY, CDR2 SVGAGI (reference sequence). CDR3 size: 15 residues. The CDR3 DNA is TGTGCCAGCAGTGGACAGGGTAGCGGCACCGGGGAGCTGTTTTTT. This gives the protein CASSGQGSGTGELFF.

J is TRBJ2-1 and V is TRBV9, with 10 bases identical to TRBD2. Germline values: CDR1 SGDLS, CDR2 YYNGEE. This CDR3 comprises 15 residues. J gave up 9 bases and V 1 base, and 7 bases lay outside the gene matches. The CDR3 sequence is CASSVSTSGMAEQFF. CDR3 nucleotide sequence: TGTGCCAGCAGCGTATCTACTAGCGGGATGGCTGAGCAGTTCTTC.

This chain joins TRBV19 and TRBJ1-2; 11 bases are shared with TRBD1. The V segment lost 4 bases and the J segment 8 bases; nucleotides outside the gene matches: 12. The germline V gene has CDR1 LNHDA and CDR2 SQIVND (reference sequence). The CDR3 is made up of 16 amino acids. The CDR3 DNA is TGTGCCAGTAGTACGGCCTTAGGACAGGGGGCTGACGGCTACACCTTC. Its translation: CASSTALGQGADGYTF.

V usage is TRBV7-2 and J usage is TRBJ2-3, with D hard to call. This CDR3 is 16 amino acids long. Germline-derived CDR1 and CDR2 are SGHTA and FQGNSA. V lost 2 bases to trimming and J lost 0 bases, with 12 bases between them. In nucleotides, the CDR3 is TGTGCCAGCAGCTTACACTACCGCACTAGCACAGATACGCAGTATTTT. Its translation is CASSLHYRTSTDTQYF.

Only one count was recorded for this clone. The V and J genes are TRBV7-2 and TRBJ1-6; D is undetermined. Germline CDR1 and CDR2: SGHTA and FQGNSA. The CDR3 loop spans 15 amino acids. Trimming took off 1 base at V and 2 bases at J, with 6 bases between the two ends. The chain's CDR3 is CASSLGSAYNSPLHF. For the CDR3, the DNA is TGTGCCAGCAGCTTAGGCAGCGCCTATAATTCACCCCTCCACTTT.

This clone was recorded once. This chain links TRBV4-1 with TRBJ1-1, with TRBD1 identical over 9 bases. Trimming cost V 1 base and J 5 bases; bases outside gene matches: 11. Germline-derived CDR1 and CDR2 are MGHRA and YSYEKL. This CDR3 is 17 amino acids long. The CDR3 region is CASSQAWTGADGTEAFF. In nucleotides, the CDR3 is TGCGCCAGCAGCCAAGCTTGGACAGGGGCGGATGGGACTGAAGCTTTCTTT.

CDR3 protein: CASSREPSDEKLFF. The CDR3 DNA is TGTGCCAGCTCGAGGGAACCTTCTGATGAAAAACTGTTTTTT. The chain joins TRBV5-4 to TRBJ1-4; no firm D call. CDR1 and CDR2 from the germline V gene are SGHNT and YYREEE (reference sequence). Trimming pared 7 bases from V and 6 bases from J, leaving 16 bases between. The CDR3 extends over 14 amino acids.

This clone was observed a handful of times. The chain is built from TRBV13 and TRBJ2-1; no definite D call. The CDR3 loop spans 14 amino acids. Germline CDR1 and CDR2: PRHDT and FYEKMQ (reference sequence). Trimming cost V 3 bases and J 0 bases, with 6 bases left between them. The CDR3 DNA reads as TGTGCCAGCAGCTTTCGCAGCTCCTACAATGAGCAGTTCTTC. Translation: CASSFRSSYNEQFF.

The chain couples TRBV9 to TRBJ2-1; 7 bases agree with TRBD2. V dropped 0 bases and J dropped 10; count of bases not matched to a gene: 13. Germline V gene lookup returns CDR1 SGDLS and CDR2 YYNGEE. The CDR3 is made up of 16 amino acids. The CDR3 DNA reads TGTGCCAGCAGCGTAGGGCGCGGGAGCGGGTATCGGGAGCAGTTCTTC. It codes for CASSVGRGSGYREQFF.

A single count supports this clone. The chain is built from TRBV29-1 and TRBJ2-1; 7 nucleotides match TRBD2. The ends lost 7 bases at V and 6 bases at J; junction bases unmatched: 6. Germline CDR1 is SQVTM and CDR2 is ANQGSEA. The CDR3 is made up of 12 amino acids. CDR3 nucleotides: TGCAGCGGGGAGGGGTCTGGCAATGAGCAGTTCTTC. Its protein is CSGEGSGNEQFF.

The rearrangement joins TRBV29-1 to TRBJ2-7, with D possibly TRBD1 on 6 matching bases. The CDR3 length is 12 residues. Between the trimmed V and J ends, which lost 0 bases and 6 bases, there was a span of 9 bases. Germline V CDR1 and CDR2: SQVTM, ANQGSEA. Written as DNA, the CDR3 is TGCAGCGTTGAAGATCACAGGGCCGAGCAGTACTTC. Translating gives CSVEDHRAEQYF.

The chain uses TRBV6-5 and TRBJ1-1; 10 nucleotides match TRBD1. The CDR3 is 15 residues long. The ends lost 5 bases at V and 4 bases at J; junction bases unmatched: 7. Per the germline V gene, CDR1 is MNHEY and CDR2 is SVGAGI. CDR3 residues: CASSRDRGVITEAFF. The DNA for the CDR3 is TGTGCCAGCAGTCGGGACAGGGGAGTGATCACTGAAGCTTTCTTT.

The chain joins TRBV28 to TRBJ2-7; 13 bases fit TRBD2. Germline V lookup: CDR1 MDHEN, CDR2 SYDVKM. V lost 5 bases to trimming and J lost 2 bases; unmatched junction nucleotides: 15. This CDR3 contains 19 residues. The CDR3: CASSTPRLAGGRRPYEQYF. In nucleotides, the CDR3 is TGTGCCAGCAGTACCCCCAGACTAGCGGGGGGCCGGCGCCCCTACGAGCAGTACTTC.

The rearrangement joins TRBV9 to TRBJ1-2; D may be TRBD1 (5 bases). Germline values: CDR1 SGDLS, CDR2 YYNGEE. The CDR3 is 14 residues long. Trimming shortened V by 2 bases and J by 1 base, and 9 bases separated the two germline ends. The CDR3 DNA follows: TGTGCCAGCAGCGTCCAGGGTAATAACTATGGCTACACCTTC. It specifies CASSVQGNNYGYTF.

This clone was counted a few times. CDR3 sequence (DNA): TGTGCCAGCAGCCTTCAGAGCACAGATACGCAGTATTTT. It specifies CASSLQSTDTQYF. This chain uses TRBV12-3 or TRBV12-4 with TRBJ2-3; D gene uncertain. The CDR3 runs 13 residues. Trimming shortened V by 6 bases and J by 0 bases, and 7 bases separated the two germline ends.

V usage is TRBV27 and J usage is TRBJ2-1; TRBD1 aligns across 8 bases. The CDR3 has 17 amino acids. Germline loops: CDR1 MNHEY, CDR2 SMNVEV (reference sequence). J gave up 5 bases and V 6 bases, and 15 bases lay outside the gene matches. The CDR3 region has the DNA TGTGCCAGCAGCCGCTTCGGTACAGGGGGGATTAACAATGAGCAGTTCTTC. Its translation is CASSRFGTGGINNEQFF.

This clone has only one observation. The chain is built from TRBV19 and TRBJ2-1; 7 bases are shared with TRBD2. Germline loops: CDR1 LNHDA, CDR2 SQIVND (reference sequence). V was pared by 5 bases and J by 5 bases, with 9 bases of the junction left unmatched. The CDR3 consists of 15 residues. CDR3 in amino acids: CASSLGGGRNNEQFF. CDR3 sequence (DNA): TGTGCCAGTAGTCTGGGGGGAGGGAGAAACAATGAGCAGTTCTTC.

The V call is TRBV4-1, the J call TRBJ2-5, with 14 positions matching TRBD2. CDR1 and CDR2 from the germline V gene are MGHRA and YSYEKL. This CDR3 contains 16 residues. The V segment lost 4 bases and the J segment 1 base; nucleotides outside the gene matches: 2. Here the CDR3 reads CASSPGTSGGQETQYF. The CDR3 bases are TGCGCCAGCAGCCCCGGGACTAGCGGGGGCCAAGAGACCCAGTACTTC.

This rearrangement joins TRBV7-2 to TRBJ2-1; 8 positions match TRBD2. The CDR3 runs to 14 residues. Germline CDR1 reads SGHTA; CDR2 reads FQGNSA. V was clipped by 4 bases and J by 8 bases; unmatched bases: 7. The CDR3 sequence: CASSSAGGGDEQFF. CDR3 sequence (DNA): TGTGCCAGCAGCTCGGCGGGGGGAGGTGATGAGCAGTTCTTC.